This T cell receptor beta chain stems from a study of vaccination effects on CD4 cells after COVID-19. V was clipped by 4 bases and J by 6 bases; unmatched bases: 7. The germline V gene has CDR1 MNHNS and CDR2 SASEGT. This CDR3 is built from 16 residues. Comments on this clone: Its antigen is not known.

Repertoires were generated with immunoSEQ multiplex PCR, while TCRdb's copy carries only in-frame clones and drops some. The repertoire holds 35,000 to 55,000 clones, with around 80% as singletons. ViraFEST assay sequencing came after antigen-specific CD4+ T cells were expanded with viral peptide pools. A 10-day culture period preceded the isolation of CD4+ T cells. The study found no prior SARS-CoV-2 infection in the vaccine recipients, who tested negative for nucleocapsid antibodies. Sample: CD4+ T cells from PBMCs cultured with SARS-CoV-2 spike peptides, taken before COVID-19 vaccination. This sequence joins TRBV6-1 and TRBJ1-5, with 12 bases lining up with TRBD1. The TCR sequence derives from a human donor who received a COVID-19 vaccine. The CDR3: CASSAGQGAAGQPQHF. In DNA, the CDR3 is TGTGCCAGCAGTGCGGGACAGGGGGCTGCGGGTCAGCCCCAGCATTTT.